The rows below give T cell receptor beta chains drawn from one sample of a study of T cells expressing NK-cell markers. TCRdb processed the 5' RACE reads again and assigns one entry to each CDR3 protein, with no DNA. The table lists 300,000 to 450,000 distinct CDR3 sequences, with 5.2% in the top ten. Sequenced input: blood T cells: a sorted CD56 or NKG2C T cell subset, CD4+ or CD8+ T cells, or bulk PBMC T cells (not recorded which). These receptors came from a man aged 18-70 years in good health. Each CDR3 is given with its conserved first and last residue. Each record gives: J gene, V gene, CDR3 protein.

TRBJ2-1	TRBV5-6	CASSPQRGWNEQFF
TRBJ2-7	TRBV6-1	CASRDRATKAGEQYF
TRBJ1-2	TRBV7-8	CASSSQGFFYGYTF
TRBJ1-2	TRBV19	CASIGTGDLYGYTF
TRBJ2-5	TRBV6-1	CASSQTLYQETQYF
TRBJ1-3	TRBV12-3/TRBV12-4	CASSFRQFSGNTIYF
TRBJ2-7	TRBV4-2	CASTRALSSYEQYF
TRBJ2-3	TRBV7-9	CASSPLGQGVITDTQYF
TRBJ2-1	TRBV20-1	CSAQGLAGYNEQFF
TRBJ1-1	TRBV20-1	CSASRAGGVAEAFF
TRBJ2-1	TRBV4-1	CASSLDRGPSNEQFF
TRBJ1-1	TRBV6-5	CASSYSFRGTNEAFF
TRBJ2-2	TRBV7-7	CASSLGSGANTGELFF
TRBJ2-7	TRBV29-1	CSCALRAQTYEQYF
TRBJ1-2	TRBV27	CASRRTANYGYTF
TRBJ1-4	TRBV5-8	CASSLYYGGSEKLFF
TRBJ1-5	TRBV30	CAWSEHSSNQPQHF
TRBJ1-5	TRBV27	CASSPHDNSNQPQHF
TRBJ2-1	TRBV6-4	CASSGGGQGYNEQFF
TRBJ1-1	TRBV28	CASSTHPAIEAFF
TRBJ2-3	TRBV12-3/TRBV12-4	CASSTWGGHTDTQYF
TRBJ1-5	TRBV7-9	CASSLDGTGGNQPQHF
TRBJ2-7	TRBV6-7	CASSCGVVRSASSYEQYF
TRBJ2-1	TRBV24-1	CATSDSYSGGRYDEQFF
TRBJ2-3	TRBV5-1	CASRQDPSTDTQYF